This note documents a single T cell receptor (beta chain) sequence. Profiled with immunoSEQ multiplex PCR; TCRdb holds only in-frame clones, not every one. The table lists some 100,000 clones, roughly 92% of them singletons. These data are taken from a study of Tregs in tolerant kidney transplant recipients. Trimming left V 4 bases short and J 4 bases short, with 11 bases between. The CDR3 sequence is 14 residues long. Germline V gives CDR1 KGHSH, CDR2 LQKENI. The clonotype comes from a human donor in good health. The chain recombines TRBV18 with TRBJ1-5, with D unresolved. The sample consisted of CD4+ T cells from blood. CDR3 sequence (DNA): TGTGCCAGCTCACGGGTGCAGGCGAATCAGCCCCAGCATTTT. It specifies CASSRVQANQPQHF.